A selection of T cell receptor beta chains follows, all from one sample in a study of CD8 T cells in Susac syndrome. TCRdb ran MiXCR on the immunoSEQ multiplex PCR reads and lists one entry per CDR3 protein. The sample records around 130,000 distinct CDR3 sequences, around 94% being singletons. The specimen was CD4+ T cells from PBMCs. The receptors come from a human donor in good health. The CDR3 runs from the conserved cysteine through the conserved F or W. A D gene is named only where the DNA matches it firmly. Size values are once, few and many counts, or a class for expanded clones, and some rows have none.

>TRBJ1-4|-|TRBV27|-
CASSPSFESGEKLFF
TGTGCCAGCAGTCCGTCTTTCGAGAGTGGTGAAAAACTGTTTTTT
>TRBJ2-7|-|TRBV20-1|-
CSARVTSREQYF
TGCAGTGCTAGGGTGACTAGTCGCGAGCAGTACTTC
>TRBJ1-2|TRBD1|TRBV20-1|-
CSASTSFDREYGYTF
TGCAGTGCCTCGACGTCCTTCGACAGGGAGTATGGCTACACCTTC
>TRBJ2-2|TRBD2|TRBV7-9|once
CASSLRVAGETGELFF
TGTGCCAGCAGCTTAAGAGTAGCGGGAGAAACCGGGGAGCTGTTTTTT
>TRBJ2-5|-|TRBV11-2|-
CASSATQETQYF
TGTGCCAGCAGCGCCACTCAGGAGACCCAGTACTTC
>TRBJ2-5|-|TRBV13|few
CASSLGGQETQYF
TGTGCCAGCAGCTTAGGGGGACAAGAGACCCAGTACTTC
>TRBJ1-6|TRBD1|TRBV27|-
CASSFQGAKSYNSPLHF
TGTGCCAGCAGTTTCCAGGGGGCGAAGTCCTATAATTCACCCCTCCACTTT
>TRBJ2-3|-|TRBV7-3|-
CASSLYGIGTDTQYF
TGTGCCAGCAGCTTATACGGGATCGGGACAGATACGCAGTATTTT
>TRBJ1-6|-|TRBV27|-
CASSPRGQMNSPLHF
TGTGCCAGCAGTCCCCGGGGTCAGATGAATTCACCCCTCCACTTT
>TRBJ2-1|TRBD2|TRBV18|-
CASSLGTSGDNEQFF
TGTGCCAGCTCACTGGGGACTAGCGGAGACAATGAGCAGTTCTTC
>TRBJ2-7|-|TRBV29-1|-
CSASSGSPYEQYF
TGCAGCGCAAGTAGCGGTTCCCCCTACGAGCAGTACTTC
>TRBJ2-6|-|TRBV7-2|-
CASSLAPTGANVLTF
TGTGCCAGCAGCTTAGCTCCTACTGGGGCCAACGTCCTGACTTTC
>TRBJ1-1|-|TRBV5-1|once
CASRTLGGQNTEAFF
TGCGCCAGCAGAACCCTTGGGGGCCAGAACACTGAAGCTTTCTTT
>TRBJ1-2|TRBD1|TRBV4-2|-
CASSQGQGANYGYTF
TGTGCCAGCAGCCAAGGGCAGGGGGCGAACTATGGCTACACCTTC
>TRBJ2-1|TRBD2|TRBV3-1|-
CASSLLSGRRNEQFF
TGTGCCAGCAGCTTACTGAGCGGGAGACGCAATGAGCAGTTCTTC
>TRBJ2-2|TRBD2|TRBV25-1|-
CASGLAGVTGELFF
TGTGCCAGCGGACTAGCGGGAGTCACCGGGGAGCTGTTTTTT
>TRBJ2-3|-|TRBV28|-
CASSFGGQHTDTQYF
TGTGCCAGCAGTTTCGGCGGCCAGCACACAGATACGCAGTATTTT
>TRBJ1-1|-|TRBV5-1|-
CASSLGSGAEAFF
TGCGCCAGCAGCTTGGGATCGGGGGCTGAAGCTTTCTTT
>TRBJ2-3|TRBD1|TRBV29-1|once
CSVGPRDRGTDTQYF
TGCAGCGTTGGGCCCCGGGACAGGGGCACAGATACGCAGTATTTT
>TRBJ2-7|-|TRBV5-1|-
CASSFLSGVSSYEQYF
TGCGCCAGCAGCTTCCTTAGCGGTGTGAGCTCCTACGAGCAGTACTTC
>TRBJ2-2|-|TRBV12-3/TRBV12-4|-
CASSFLSGGELFF
TGTGCCAGCAGTTTCCTTAGCGGCGGGGAGCTGTTTTTT
>TRBJ2-1|-|TRBV20-1|once
CSGGPRHNEQFF
TGCAGTGGCGGCCCCCGTCACAATGAGCAGTTCTTC
>TRBJ1-1|-|TRBV5-1|-
CASSSGPGKAFF
TGCGCCAGCAGCTCGGGTCCGGGAAAAGCTTTCTTT
>TRBJ1-2|-|TRBV20-1|once
CSAPTGGNYGYTF
TGCAGTGCTCCAACCGGGGGGAACTATGGCTACACCTTC
>TRBJ1-2|-|TRBV27|-
CASSLGSGYGYTF
TGTGCCAGCAGTTTGGGGTCCGGCTATGGCTACACCTTC
>TRBJ2-7|-|TRBV6-1|-
CASRSDGESVPYF
TGTGCCTCAAGAAGCGACGGCGAGTCCGTTCCGTACTTC
>TRBJ2-1|-|TRBV3-1|-
CASSQGDRNYNEQFF
TGTGCCAGCAGCCAAGGCGATCGAAACTACAATGAGCAGTTCTTC
>TRBJ2-5|TRBD2|TRBV7-2|few
CASSSGLAGRETQYF
TGTGCCAGCAGCTCGGGACTAGCGGGAAGAGAGACCCAGTACTTC
>TRBJ1-1|-|TRBV7-2|once
CASSPRLVTTEAFF
TGTGCCAGCAGCCCGCGATTAGTTACTACTGAAGCTTTCTTT
>TRBJ2-3|-|TRBV14|-
CASSQQGGGTDTQYF
TGTGCCAGCAGCCAACAGGGAGGAGGCACAGATACGCAGTATTTT
>TRBJ1-3|-|TRBV18|-
CASSPGGGNTIYF
TGTGCCAGCTCACCAGGGGGAGGAAACACCATATATTTT
>TRBJ1-2|TRBD1|TRBV19|-
CASSWQQGVVGDGYTF
TGTGCCAGTAGCTGGCAACAGGGGGTGGTAGGGGATGGCTACACCTTC
>TRBJ1-2|-|TRBV19|-
CASTANYGYTF
TGTGCCAGTACAGCAAACTATGGCTACACCTTC
>TRBJ2-7|-|TRBV6-6|-
CATETTGNYYEQYF
TGTGCCACCGAAACTACAGGGAACTACTACGAGCAGTACTTC
>TRBJ1-1|-|TRBV18|-
CASSPTSAKNTEAFF
TGTGCCAGCTCACCAACGTCGGCAAAGAACACTGAAGCTTTCTTT
>TRBJ2-5|-|TRBV30|-
CAWRKAGYQETQYF
TGTGCCTGGAGAAAAGCGGGTTACCAAGAGACCCAGTACTTC
>TRBJ2-1|TRBD2|TRBV7-8|-
CASSSTSDSSYNEQFF
TGTGCCAGCAGCTCTACTAGCGACAGCTCCTACAATGAGCAGTTCTTC
>TRBJ2-2|-|TRBV23-1|-
CARLQGTVGELFF
TGCGCCAGACTACAGGGAACGGTCGGGGAGCTGTTTTTT
>TRBJ1-5|-|TRBV10-1|-
CASSESGNQPQHF
TGCGCCAGCAGTGAGTCCGGCAATCAGCCCCAGCATTTT
>TRBJ1-4|-|TRBV15|-
CATSRDLATNEKLFF
TGTGCCACCAGCAGGGATCTTGCAACTAATGAAAAACTGTTTTTT
>TRBJ1-6|-|TRBV7-2|-
CASSLDSRINSPLHF
TGTGCCAGCAGCTTAGATAGCAGGATTAATTCACCCCTCCACTTT
>TRBJ2-7|-|TRBV6-5|-
CASSYQGIIYEQYF
TGTGCCAGCAGTTACCAGGGTATTATATACGAGCAGTACTTC
>TRBJ2-2|-|TRBV5-1|-
CASSSPGQTGELFF
TGCGCCAGCAGCTCGCCGGGACAAACCGGGGAGCTGTTTTTT
>TRBJ2-7|-|TRBV5-1|-
CASSWNLGEQYF
TGCGCCAGCAGCTGGAATCTAGGGGAGCAGTACTTC
>TRBJ2-1|-|TRBV19|-
CAIDAREQFF
TGTGCCATCGACGCTCGGGAGCAGTTCTTC
>TRBJ1-5|-|TRBV7-2|-
CASSLTSDQPQHF
TGTGCCAGCAGTTTGACTTCGGACCAGCCCCAGCATTTT
>TRBJ2-7|TRBD1|TRBV9|-
CARHRGRFSEQYF
TGTGCCAGACACAGGGGGCGTTTTTCCGAGCAGTACTTC
>TRBJ2-7|TRBD1|TRBV30|-
CAGERTGGAYEQYF
TGTGCCGGGGAAAGGACAGGGGGCGCGTACGAGCAGTACTTC
>TRBJ1-1|-|TRBV2|-
CASRSGTAFF
TGTGCCAGCCGCTCCGGGACAGCTTTCTTT
>TRBJ2-2|-|TRBV2|once
CASRAEGYTGELFF
TGTGCCAGCAGGGCGGAGGGGTACACCGGGGAGCTGTTTTTT